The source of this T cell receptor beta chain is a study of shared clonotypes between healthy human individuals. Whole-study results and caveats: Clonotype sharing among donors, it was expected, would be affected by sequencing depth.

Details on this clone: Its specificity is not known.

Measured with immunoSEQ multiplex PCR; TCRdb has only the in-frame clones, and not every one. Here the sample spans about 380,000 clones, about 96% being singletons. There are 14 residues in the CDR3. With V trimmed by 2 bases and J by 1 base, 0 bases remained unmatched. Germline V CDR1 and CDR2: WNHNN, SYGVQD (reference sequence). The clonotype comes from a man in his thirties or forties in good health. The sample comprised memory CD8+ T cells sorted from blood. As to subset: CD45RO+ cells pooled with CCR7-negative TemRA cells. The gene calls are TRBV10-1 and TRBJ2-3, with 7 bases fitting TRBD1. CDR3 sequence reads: CASSEDRGTDTQYF. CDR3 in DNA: TGCGCCAGCAGTGAGGACAGGGGCACAGATACGCAGTATTTT.